Each of the 28 T cell receptor beta chains below was sequenced from the same sample in a study of beta chain features in type 1 diabetes. The sequenced template was cDNA made from the entire isolated RNA. TCRdb's table, derived via immunoSEQ multiplex PCR, lists solely in-frame clones and lacks some. The sample consists of hundreds of thousands of clones, under 70% of them appearing once. The sequenced sample consisted of naive CD4+ T cells from blood. The receptors were sampled from a man aged 25-45 years in good health.

The chain is built from TRBV7-6 and TRBJ1-6; D is unresolved. CDR3 length: 14 residues. CDR1 is SGHVS, CDR2 FNYEAQ, per germline. The V end lost 3 bases, the J end lost 7 bases, and 10 bases lay between the germline ends. The CDR3 sequence is CASSFRERNSPLHF. The CDR3 DNA reads as TGTGCCAGCAGCTTCAGAGAACGAAATTCACCCCTCCACTTT.

V is TRBV14 and J is TRBJ1-2; 7 nucleotides agree with TRBD1. V shed 4 bases, J shed 3 bases, and the junction held 5 bases outside the gene matches. There are 14 residues in the CDR3. Per the germline V gene, CDR1 is SGHDN and CDR2 is FVKESK. The CDR3 sequence is CASSRDRADYGYTF. The CDR3 DNA reads TGTGCCAGCAGCCGCGACAGGGCGGACTATGGCTACACCTTC. Based on the CDR3 plus reference TRBV14 and TRBJ1-2, the full variable domain is EAGVTQFPSHSVIEKGQTVTLRCDPISGHDNLYWYRRVMGKEIKFLLHFVKESKQDESGMPNNRFLAERTGGTYSTLKVQPAELEDSGVYFCASSRDRADYGYTFGSGTRLTVV.

The chain has TRBV27 and TRBJ1-6; D remains unclear. The V gene's germline CDR1 is MNHEY and CDR2 SMNVEV (reference sequence). The CDR3 is made up of 15 amino acids. V lost 2 bases to trimming and J lost 10 bases, with 15 bases between them. The CDR3 reads CASSLEYGLGSPLHF. The DNA for the CDR3 is TGTGCCAGCAGTTTAGAGTACGGTTTAGGGTCACCCCTCCACTTT.

This chain connects TRBV15 to TRBJ2-3, with D uncertain. Per germline, CDR1 LNHNV and CDR2 YYDKDF (reference sequence). This CDR3 comprises 15 residues. V was shortened by 0 bases and J by 6 bases, with 13 bases between the two germline ends. The CDR3 sequence is CATSRDLGAHDTQYF. The DNA of the CDR3 is TGTGCCACCAGCAGAGATCTGGGTGCCCACGATACGCAGTATTTT.

This chain connects TRBV30 to TRBJ2-1; 7 bases align to TRBD2. This CDR3 is built from 13 residues. Germline V gives CDR1 GTSNPN, CDR2 SVGIG (reference sequence). The ends lost 4 bases at V and 6 bases at J; junction bases unmatched: 6. CDR3 coding DNA: TGTGCCTGGACCGGGACTACACCCAATGAGCAGTTCTTC. This sequence encodes CAWTGTTPNEQFF.

The rearrangement uses TRBV9 and TRBJ2-1, with D possibly TRBD2 on 6 matching bases. Germline V lookup: CDR1 SGDLS, CDR2 YYNGEE. The V end lost 3 bases, the J end lost 8 bases, and 18 bases lay between the germline ends. This CDR3 region has 15 residues. The CDR3 bases are TGTGCCAGCAGCGGGCTAGCGAAAAAGGTCGATGAGCAGTTCTTC. Its translation is CASSGLAKKVDEQFF.

This chain uses TRBV30 with TRBJ2-2; D is unclear. The CDR3 extends over 14 amino acids. Trimming removed 3 bases at V and 6 bases at J, with 14 bases between. CDR1 is GTSNPN, CDR2 SVGIG, per germline (reference sequence). The CDR3 is CAWSGPLLAGELFF. CDR3 coding DNA: TGTGCCTGGAGCGGCCCTCTTTTGGCCGGGGAGCTGTTTTTT.

This clone was seen a handful of times. The rearrangement links TRBV7-2 to TRBJ2-3, with 11 positions matching TRBD2. Germline lookup yields CDR1 SGHTA and CDR2 FQGNSA. This CDR3 comprises 16 residues. The junction had 10 bases not matched to a gene; V was cut back by 5 bases and J by 6 bases. CDR3 nucleotides: TGTGCCAGCAGCCCTTCGACTAGCGGGATAGGGGATACGCAGTATTTT. Its protein product is CASSPSTSGIGDTQYF.

Comment on this clone: Other DNA sequences in this sample translate to the same CDR3. This chain joins TRBV30 and TRBJ2-7; D is ambiguous. Germline V CDR1 and CDR2: GTSNPN, SVGIG (reference sequence). The CDR3 is 11 amino acids. Trimming removed 0 bases at V and 5 bases at J, with 5 bases between. The CDR3, as DNA: TGTGCCTGGAGTGTCAGCAACGAGCAGTACTTC. Translated: CAWSVSNEQYF.

This clone turned up a few times. Other DNA sequences in the same sample also yield this CDR3. This chain joins TRBV29-1 and TRBJ1-1, with a weak D call TRBD1 (5 bases). Germline-derived CDR1 and CDR2 are SQVTM and ANQGSEA. V was shortened by 4 bases and J by 0 bases, with 9 bases between the two germline ends. The CDR3 length is 13 residues. The CDR3 here is CSVGTLMNTEAFF. In nucleotides, the CDR3 is TGCAGCGTTGGGACACTCATGAACACTGAAGCTTTCTTT.

V is TRBV13 and J is TRBJ1-2, with a weak D call TRBD1 (5 bases). The germline V gene has CDR1 PRHDT and CDR2 FYEKMQ (reference sequence). The ends were cut back, 8 bases at V and 8 bases at J, with 24 bases in the middle. This CDR3 has 15 residues. The CDR3 nucleotides read TGTGCCAGCGATCAGGTTATGGGACGTGAGGAAGGCTACACCTTC. It specifies CASDQVMGREEGYTF.

The chain carries TRBV2 and TRBJ2-7, with TRBD2 identical over 7 bases. Looked up from germline, CDR1 is SNHLY and CDR2 is FYNNEI. V was clipped by 5 bases and J by 0 bases; unmatched bases: 7. This CDR3 is 15 amino acids long. This chain's CDR3 is CASSLSAGSSYEQYF. DNA for the CDR3: TGTGCCAGCAGTTTATCAGCGGGGAGCTCCTACGAGCAGTACTTC. Supplemented by reference TRBV2 and TRBJ2-7, the full variable domain reads EPEVTQTPSHQVTQMGQEVILRCVPISNHLYFYWYRQILGQKVEFLVSFYNNEISEKSEIFDDQFSVERPDGSNFTLKIRSTKLEDSAMYFCASSLSAGSSYEQYFGPGTRLTVT.

V gene TRBV7-2 combines with J gene TRBJ2-1; TRBD2 matches at 10 bases. The CDR3 runs to 17 residues. Germline CDR1 reads SGHTA; CDR2 reads FQGNSA. V lost 5 bases to trimming and J lost 4 bases; unmatched junction nucleotides: 11. DNA for the CDR3: TGTGCCAGCAGCCGCTCTGGACTAGCGGATACATACAATGAGCAGTTCTTC. Translating gives CASSRSGLADTYNEQFF.

This rearrangement joins TRBV29-1 to TRBJ2-2; a possible D gene is TRBD2 (5 bases). Germline CDR1 and CDR2: SQVTM and ANQGSEA. Trimming pared 7 bases from V and 5 bases from J, leaving 8 bases between. The CDR3 covers 11 residues. CDR3 DNA: TGCAGCGGCAGGACTACCGGGGAGCTGTTTTTT. Translation gives CSGRTTGELFF.

This sequence joins TRBV5-1 and TRBJ2-1; D is possibly TRBD2 (6 bases). This CDR3 spans 13 amino acids. Trimming took 4 bases from V and 3 from J, leaving 8 bases between them. CDR1 is SGHRS and CDR2 is YFSETQ in the germline V gene. This chain's CDR3 is CASSSGYYNEQFF. The CDR3 bases are TGCGCCAGCAGCAGCGGGTACTACAATGAGCAGTTCTTC.

The V call is TRBV7-9, the J call TRBJ2-3; D gene ambiguous. CDR1 SEHNR and CDR2 FQNEAQ come from the germline V gene (reference sequence). V was shortened by 5 bases and J by 3 bases, with 9 bases between the two germline ends. CDR3 length: 13 residues. As DNA, the CDR3 is TGTGCCAGCAGCACCGAACTTACAGATACGCAGTATTTT. Translating it yields CASSTELTDTQYF.

This clone occurred once. The V gene is TRBV5-1, the J gene TRBJ1-1, with a weak D call TRBD1 (6 bases). The germline V gene encodes CDR1 SGHRS and CDR2 YFSETQ. The CDR3 spans 14 residues. V lost 4 bases, J lost 1 base, and 11 bases lay in between. This CDR3 is CASSITGPNTEAFF. The CDR3 coding sequence is TGCGCCAGCAGCATCACAGGGCCGAACACTGAAGCTTTCTTT.

This chain joins TRBV29-1 and TRBJ1-5, with 10 bases that match TRBD1. The germline V gene encodes CDR1 SQVTM and CDR2 ANQGSEA. Trimming cost V 7 bases and J 7 bases; bases outside gene matches: 4. CDR3 length equals 12 residues. In nucleotides, the CDR3 is TGCAGCGCCTGGACAGGGGGGCAGCCCCAGCATTTT. Amino acid sequence: CSAWTGGQPQHF.

The rearrangement links TRBV9 to TRBJ2-4; 7 bases are a match to TRBD1. CDR1 is SGDLS and CDR2 is YYNGEE in the germline V gene. V lost 0 bases and J lost 3; bases outside the gene matches: 3. The CDR3 spans 15 residues. CDR3 sequence reads: CASSVDAGGKNIQYF. The CDR3 bases are TGTGCCAGCAGCGTAGATGCAGGGGGCAAAAACATTCAGTACTTC.

The chain uses TRBV9 and TRBJ2-1; the D gene is possibly TRBD2 (6 bases). The CDR3 sequence is 14 residues long. Trimming took 3 bases from V and 4 from J, leaving 11 bases between them. CDR1 and CDR2 (germline): SGDLS, YYNGEE. CDR3 region: CASSAAGPYNEQFF. CDR3 DNA: TGTGCCAGCAGCGCTGCGGGGCCTTACAATGAGCAGTTCTTC.

The chain combines TRBV29-1 with TRBJ2-7; TRBD1 matches at 7 bases. This CDR3 region has 13 residues. V lost 3 bases, J lost 6 bases, and 8 bases stayed unmatched. The germline V gene has CDR1 SQVTM and CDR2 ANQGSEA. The CDR3 is CSVDVTGSGEQYF. The CDR3 DNA reads TGCAGCGTTGATGTGACAGGGAGCGGCGAGCAGTACTTC.

This chain joins TRBV15 and TRBJ1-6; D is uncertain. V was cut by 0 bases and J by 0 bases, with 15 bases left in between. CDR1 is LNHNV and CDR2 is YYDKDF in the germline V gene (reference sequence). The CDR3 extends over 19 amino acids. CDR3 amino acids: CATSRDDFSGSSYNSPLHF. The CDR3 DNA reads as TGTGCCACCAGCAGAGATGATTTTAGCGGCAGCTCCTATAATTCACCCCTCCACTTT.

This clone is a singleton in its sample. This sequence joins TRBV28 and TRBJ2-5; no reliable D call. The CDR3 length is 13 residues. V dropped 5 bases and J dropped 7 bases, with 14 bases sitting between them. Germline V CDR1 and CDR2: MDHEN, SYDVKM. The CDR3 spells CASSPPRPRTQYF. CDR3 DNA: TGTGCCAGCAGTCCCCCCCGGCCCAGGACCCAGTACTTC.

The chain carries TRBV30 and TRBJ1-2; tentatively, D is TRBD1 (5 bases). This CDR3 is built from 13 residues. Germline CDR1 is GTSNPN and CDR2 is SVGIG (reference sequence). The V end lost 3 bases, the J end lost 6 bases, and 14 bases lay between the germline ends. The CDR3 loop is CAWSRDAVDGYTF. For the CDR3, the DNA is TGTGCCTGGAGCCGGGACGCGGTCGATGGCTACACCTTC. The whole variable domain, filled in from reference TRBV30 and TRBJ1-2, reads SQTIHQWPATLVQPVGSPLSLECTVEGTSNPNLYWYRQAAGRGLQLLFYSVGIGQISSEVPQNLSASRPQDRQFILSSKKLLLSDSGFYLCAWSRDAVDGYTFGSGTRLTVV.

The chain has TRBV7-9 and TRBJ2-1; possibly TRBD1 for D (5 bases). This CDR3 has 13 residues. CDR1 and CDR2 (germline): SEHNR, FQNEAQ (reference sequence). Trimming took 1 base from V and 6 from J, leaving 7 bases between them. The CDR3 coding sequence is TGTGCCAGCAGCTTAGTAGGGGCCAATGAGCAGTTCTTC. It is translated as CASSLVGANEQFF.

To note about this clone: This CDR3 is also generated by other DNA sequences in the sample. This sequence joins TRBV7-2 and TRBJ2-3; D might be TRBD2 (6 bases). The CDR3 covers 13 residues. Germline lookup yields CDR1 SGHTA and CDR2 FQGNSA. With 6 bases removed from V and 1 base from J, the gap between germline ends came to 8 bases. The CDR3 region has the DNA TGTGCCAGCAGTGCTAGCGGCACAGATACGCAGTATTTT. Protein sequence: CASSASGTDTQYF.

This chain uses TRBV30 with TRBJ1-4; the D is unclear. Trimming left V 1 base short and J 16 bases short, with 19 bases between. Germline assignment: CDR1 GTSNPN and CDR2 SVGIG (reference sequence). CDR3 size: 13 residues. CDR3 coding DNA: TGTGCCTGGAGTGCTACTCGGCAGCGGCCCCCGTTTTTT. As protein: CAWSATRQRPPFF. Full variable domain (outside the CDR3, taken from reference TRBV30 and TRBJ1-4): SQTIHQWPATLVQPVGSPLSLECTVEGTSNPNLYWYRQAAGRGLQLLFYSVGIGQISSEVPQNLSASRPQDRQFILSSKKLLLSDSGFYLCAWSATRQRPPFFGSGTQLSVL.

The chain links TRBV15 to TRBJ2-1, with D unclear. V lost 8 bases and J 3 bases, leaving 8 bases between the germline ends. CDR1 LNHNV and CDR2 YYDKDF come from the germline V gene (reference sequence). This CDR3 is built from 12 residues. The CDR3 bases are TGTGCCACCGCAGGATACTACAATGAGCAGTTCTTC. Translated: CATAGYYNEQFF.